What follows describes a single TCR beta chain. Method: immunoSEQ multiplex PCR; TCRdb's copy keeps in-frame clones and lacks some. The sample includes around 300,000 clones, over 75% of them seen just once. This sample is drawn from a study of blood T cell repertoires in COVID-19. Sequences were obtained from peripheral blood. The source is a woman between 65 and 79 years old with acute or convalescent COVID-19.

CDR3 coding DNA: TGCAGCGTGACCGGGACTAGCGGGGGGTTTCGCGATACGCAGTATTTT. Its translation: CSVTGTSGGFRDTQYF. The V gene is TRBV29-1, the J gene TRBJ2-3; 15 bases are a match to TRBD2. CDR3 length: 16 residues. CDR1 and CDR2 from the germline V gene are SQVTM and ANQGSEA. J gave up 6 bases and V 6 bases, and 10 bases lay outside the gene matches.